A selection of T cell receptor beta chains follows, all from one sample in a study of long-term antiretroviral therapy in people with HIV. Clones were sequenced by immunoSEQ multiplex PCR, and TCRdb holds only the in-frame ones, with some missing. Found here are 20,000 to 25,000 clones, over 75% of them singletons; the top ten hold 6.5% to 10%. This specimen was unsorted PBMCs, taken 0.2 years before starting antiretroviral therapy. The receptors shown here come from a man aged 18 to 29 with HIV. The CDR3 runs from the conserved cysteine through the conserved F or W. A D gene is named only where the DNA matches it firmly. Part of the rows lack a size; the others show once, few, many or a class for expanded clones.

V gene	clone size	D gene	J gene	CDR3 protein	CDR3 DNA
TRBV10-3	NA	NA	TRBJ1-4	CAIGVVNEKLFF	TGTGCCATCGGCGTCGTAAATGAAAAACTGTTTTTT
TRBV28	NA	TRBD2	TRBJ2-7	CASERGAYEQYF	TGTGCCAGCGAGCGGGGGGCCTACGAGCAGTACTTC
TRBV7-9	NA	NA	TRBJ2-2	CASSFNGELFF	TGTGCCAGCAGCTTTAACGGGGAGCTGTTTTTT
TRBV7-2	NA	NA	TRBJ1-1	CASSIDSLEAFF	TGTGCCAGCAGCATAGACAGCCTTGAAGCTTTCTTT
TRBV6-1	NA	NA	TRBJ1-1	CASSVTGANTEAFF	TGTGCCAGCAGTGTTACAGGAGCGAACACTGAAGCTTTCTTT
TRBV7-7	NA	NA	TRBJ2-5	CASSGGTRGTQYF	TGTGCTAGCAGCGGCGGGACCCGGGGGACCCAGTACTTC
TRBV11-2	NA	NA	TRBJ2-7	CASSPPATPTYEQYF	TGTGCCAGCAGCCCACCTGCGACGCCTACCTACGAGCAGTACTTC
TRBV7-8	once	NA	TRBJ2-1	CASSSHDQNKFF	TGTGCCAGCAGCTCTCATGACCAGAATAAGTTCTTC
TRBV27	NA	NA	TRBJ2-5	CASSLGGTQYF	TGTGCCAGCAGTTTAGGGGGGACCCAGTACTTC
TRBV30	NA	NA	TRBJ1-1	CAWSVGQGDTEAFF	TGTGCCTGGAGTGTAGGGCAGGGAGACACTGAAGCTTTCTTT
TRBV7-8	NA	NA	TRBJ1-2	CASSLGAGLYGYTF	TGTGCCAGCAGCTTAGGAGCGGGCCTTTATGGCTACACCTTC
TRBV5-5	NA	TRBD2	TRBJ2-3	CASSYRDYLSPATQYF	TGTGCCAGCAGCTACCGGGACTACCTCAGCCCGGCTACGCAGTATTTT
TRBV5-4	NA	TRBD2	TRBJ2-3	CASRNRRREDSDTQYF	TGTGCCAGCAGAAATCGGCGGCGGGAGGACTCAGATACGCAGTATTTT
TRBV25-1	once	TRBD2	TRBJ2-4	CASSESNGRNIQYF	TGTGCCAGCAGTGAATCAAACGGGAGGAACATTCAGTACTTC
TRBV13	NA	NA	TRBJ2-1	CASSAPGRRDEQFF	TGTGCCAGCAGCGCCCCCGGGCGTCGCGATGAGCAGTTCTTC
TRBV5-1	NA	TRBD1	TRBJ2-1	CASSLDRGNEQFF	TGCGCCAGCAGCCTCGACAGGGGGAATGAGCAGTTCTTC
TRBV13	NA	TRBD2	TRBJ2-2	CASTLRREGITGELFF	TGTGCCAGCACCCTACGGCGGGAGGGAATCACCGGGGAGCTGTTTTTT
TRBV7-8	NA	TRBD1	TRBJ1-2	CASSSRPGTGNYGYTF	TGTGCCAGCAGCTCTCGTCCCGGGACAGGGAACTATGGCTACACCTTC
TRBV6-5	NA	NA	TRBJ2-5	CASSPGWRREETQYF	TGTGCCAGCAGCCCCGGATGGAGGCGGGAAGAGACCCAGTACTTC
TRBV6-1	NA	NA	TRBJ2-6	CASSEVGVSGANVLTF	TGTGCCAGCAGTGAAGTCGGGGTTTCTGGGGCCAACGTCCTGACTTTC
TRBV6-5	NA	NA	TRBJ1-4	CASSSDGKPNEKLFF	TGTGCCAGCAGTTCCGATGGCAAGCCAAATGAAAAACTGTTTTTT
TRBV2	NA	NA	TRBJ1-5	CASSEGNQPQHF	TGTGCCAGCAGTGAGGGCAATCAGCCCCAGCATTTT
TRBV28	NA	TRBD2	TRBJ2-3	CASHLAGLTDTQYF	TGTGCCAGCCACCTAGCGGGGCTCACAGATACGCAGTATTTT
TRBV7-9	NA	NA	TRBJ1-2	CASSYGGGEGFGYTF	TGTGCCAGCAGCTATGGTGGAGGGGAGGGTTTTGGCTACACCTTC
TRBV2	NA	NA	TRBJ2-7	CASLGALSYEQYF	TGTGCCAGCCTCGGTGCACTTTCCTACGAGCAGTACTTC
TRBV30	NA	NA	TRBJ1-4	CAWSVGQMGKLFF	TGTGCCTGGAGTGTCGGACAGATGGGAAAACTGTTTTTT
TRBV4-2	once	NA	TRBJ2-1	CASSQVPGLYNEQFF	TGTGCCAGCAGCCAAGTCCCGGGACTCTACAATGAGCAGTTCTTC
TRBV15	NA	NA	TRBJ2-2	CATSSSGDTGELFF	TGTGCCACCAGCAGTTCAGGGGACACCGGGGAGCTGTTTTTT
TRBV27	NA	NA	TRBJ1-4	CASSSSPGGTNEKLFF	TGTGCCAGCAGTTCCTCACCCGGGGGGACTAATGAAAAACTGTTTTTT
TRBV6-5	NA	NA	TRBJ2-3	CASSGLGQSTDTQYF	TGTGCCAGCAGCGGGTTAGGACAGAGCACAGATACGCAGTATTTT
TRBV15	NA	TRBD1	TRBJ2-7	CATSRRDRGTNEQYF	TGTGCCACCAGCAGACGGGACAGGGGTACCAACGAGCAGTACTTC
TRBV6-5	NA	NA	TRBJ2-1	CASSYYRRDSYNEQFF	TGTGCCAGCAGTTACTATCGAAGGGATTCCTACAATGAGCAGTTCTTC
TRBV7-3	NA	TRBD2	TRBJ2-3	CASSPQRGADTQYF	TGTGCCAGCAGCCCCCAGCGGGGAGCAGATACGCAGTATTTT
TRBV2	few	TRBD2	TRBJ2-2	CASRGTSGRTTGELFF	TGTGCCAGCAGGGGAACTAGCGGGAGGACCACCGGGGAGCTGTTTTTT
TRBV7-8	NA	NA	TRBJ2-1	CASSLGLRINEQFF	TGTGCCAGCAGCCTGGGCTTGCGTATTAATGAGCAGTTCTTC
TRBV7-2	NA	TRBD1	TRBJ2-2	CASSFDRAGELFF	TGTGCCAGCAGCTTCGACAGGGCCGGGGAGCTGTTTTTT
TRBV4-2	NA	TRBD1	TRBJ2-3	CASSQLKGAVDTQYF	TGTGCCAGCAGCCAATTAAAGGGGGCAGTAGATACGCAGTATTTT
TRBV6-5	NA	TRBD1	TRBJ2-3	CASRPTGGAPDTQYF	TGTGCCAGCAGACCGACAGGGGGCGCGCCGGATACGCAGTATTTT
TRBV10-3	NA	TRBD1	TRBJ2-7	CAISARDRAYEQYF	TGTGCCATCAGTGCCCGGGACAGGGCCTACGAGCAGTACTTC
TRBV7-2	NA	NA	TRBJ1-6	CASSPRTDYNSPLHF	TGTGCCAGCAGCCCTCGGACGGATTATAATTCACCCCTCCACTTT
TRBV5-4	NA	TRBD1	TRBJ1-4	CASSSQGNSEKLFF	TGTGCCAGCAGCTCACAGGGGAACAGTGAAAAACTGTTTTTT